Sequencing of this T cell receptor (beta chain) was carried out in a study of blood T cell repertoires in COVID-19. In the study overall: Spain, Italy and the United States supplied samples that represented acute and convalescent COVID-19. In each case, the material was cDNA or gDNA derived from T cells, B-cell-depleted T cells, or PBMCs.

The CDR3 loop spans 16 amino acids. The germline V gene has CDR1 LGHNA and CDR2 YNFKEQ. V shed 3 bases and J shed 1 base, with 13 bases lying between them. Study processing details: Amplification from reference gene primers served as the basis for estimated nucleated cell counts. Generated by immunoSEQ multiplex PCR, the TCRdb table keeps only in-frame clones and is missing some. The V and J calls and clone size come from that table; D and trimming were worked out from the DNA. The table lists 250,000 or so clones, roughly 87% of them singletons. This clone was counted between two and nine times. The chain has TRBV4-2 and TRBJ1-5; D may be TRBD1 (5 bases). The sequence came from a young woman with acute or convalescent COVID-19. What was sequenced was peripheral blood. The CDR3 region is CASSHHLTVSNQPQHF. The CDR3, as DNA: TGTGCCAGCAGCCACCACCTGACAGTAAGCAATCAGCCCCAGCATTTT.